This T cell receptor (beta chain) derives from a study of T cells and copy number aberrations in small-cell lung cancer (dated by TCRdb to the early 2020s). Regarding the study in general: To relate T cell metrics to mutations and copy number aberrations, the same tumor regions underwent both TCR repertoire sequencing and whole-exome sequencing. Tumor TCR data were available for roughly 16 patients, and some 15 patients had TCR data from both tumor and normal tissue. Study-wide conclusions, independent of this receptor: Because surgical resection is uncommon in small-cell lung cancer, the study was limited by a small sample size, and the findings need validation. Compared with adjacent lung tissue, tumors showed lower T-cell density, richness and clonality, although the density difference was not significant. Every specimen was formalin-fixed paraffin-embedded tissue, a material known to introduce sequencing artifacts.

Using multiplexed V- and J-gene primers, the immunoSEQ hsTCRB Kit amplified TCR-beta CDR3 regions from genomic DNA. Unique DNA barcodes were added in a second PCR, and the samples were pooled together with one negative control and one positive control. Sequencing of the pooled TCR-beta libraries was performed on an Illumina MiSeq using a 150-cycle paired-end protocol. In the source study's methods: Raw sequencing data were processed by Adaptive Biotechnologies into a report with normalized, annotated TCR-beta repertoires. T-cell density was calculated by normalizing TCR-beta templates to usable DNA, with usable DNA estimated through amplification of housekeeping genes. Richness was the count of unique rearrangements, and clonality was defined as 1 minus Pielou's evenness. This immuneACCESS table, as held by TCRdb, lists in-frame sequences with V and J called but not all clones. Of the missing ones, under half trace to an unresolved V gene in checked studies; the others have no known cause. V, J and clone size derive from that table, while D and trimming were established from the DNA sequence. This sample comprises around 6,100 clones, approximately 79% of them detected only once. The top ten clonotypes cover roughly 10% of the sample.

From its cysteine to its phenylalanine, the CDR3 spans 11 amino acids. Here the CDR3 DNA is all that survives: 33 bases in frame from base 1. Relative to germline, V is 2 bases shorter and J is 5 bases shorter, with 6 bases between their ends. The germline V gene (reference sequence) supplies CDR1 GTSNPN and CDR2 SVGIG. The donors were limited-stage small-cell lung cancer patients who had surgical resection in Hangzhou, China, between about 2007 and 2020. Every donor went straight to surgery with no preoperative chemotherapy or radiotherapy, and no donor was given immunotherapy either before or after surgery. In the sequenced cohort of 20 or so patients, every patient was either a smoker or a heavy second-hand smoker. Adjacent normal lung was collected at least 2 cm from the tumor margin and was confirmed morphologically free of malignant cells by two pathologists. Multi-region TCR-beta sequencing of resected limited-stage small-cell lung cancers and of tumor-adjacent lung tissue was performed to characterize T cell repertoire heterogeneity. Genomic DNA was extracted from FFPE tissue using the AllPrep DNA/RNA FFPE Kit (Qiagen).

In the case of this clone: Its cognate antigen has yet to be identified. Base qualities were left out, and no much larger clone turns up one base away.

This clonotype originated in a woman aged 70-85 years with small cell lung cancer. Some clones in this sample may be carry-over from other donors' samples. Sequencing was done on a sample of normal tissue next to the tumor. The chain uses TRBV30 and TRBJ2-5; the D segment could be TRBD1, given 5 matching bases. For the CDR3, the sequence is CAWSYRETQYF. The sequenced DNA is TGTGCCTGGAGTTACAGGGAGACCCAGTACTTC.